These 2 T cell receptor beta chains share one sample of origin, sequenced in a study of CD8 T cells in ankylosing spondylitis (dated by TCRdb to the late 2010s). Libraries were built with 5' RACE. Sequencer: Illumina HiSeq 2500. In TCRdb, the public reads were trimmed at Q25 with fastp and aligned with MiXCR, with productive beta chains retained. Each CDR3 protein appears once, grouped with its most common genes and DNA. This sample comprises about 39,000 distinct CDR3 sequences, 2.5% to 3.5% of them detected only once. In total, the top ten clones hold about 2.8% of the sample. The sequencing sample was made of blood, either unsorted or a sorted T cell fraction (not recorded which). These receptors came from a male donor with ankylosing spondylitis or in good health (not recorded which).

This clonotype has a count of ten or more. This chain links TRBV9 with TRBJ2-5; 11 positions match TRBD2. The CDR3 length is 15 residues. V was clipped by 4 bases and J by 3 bases; unmatched bases: 5. In germline, CDR1 is SGDLS, CDR2 YYNGEE. CDR3 region: CASSPGTSGKETQYF. CDR3 DNA sequence: TGTGCCAGCAGCCCCGGGACTAGCGGCAAAGAGACCCAGTACTTC.

This clonotype was recorded at least ten times. The chain recombines TRBV9 with TRBJ1-5; the match to TRBD1 covers 9 bases. V trimming: 2 bases; J trimming: 7 bases; junction bases outside the gene matches: 7. This CDR3 has 15 residues. The germline V gene has CDR1 SGDLS and CDR2 YYNGEE. CDR3 in DNA: TGTGCCAGCAGCGTGACAGGGGGTCTGGGACAGCCCCAGCATTTT. Translating gives CASSVTGGLGQPQHF.